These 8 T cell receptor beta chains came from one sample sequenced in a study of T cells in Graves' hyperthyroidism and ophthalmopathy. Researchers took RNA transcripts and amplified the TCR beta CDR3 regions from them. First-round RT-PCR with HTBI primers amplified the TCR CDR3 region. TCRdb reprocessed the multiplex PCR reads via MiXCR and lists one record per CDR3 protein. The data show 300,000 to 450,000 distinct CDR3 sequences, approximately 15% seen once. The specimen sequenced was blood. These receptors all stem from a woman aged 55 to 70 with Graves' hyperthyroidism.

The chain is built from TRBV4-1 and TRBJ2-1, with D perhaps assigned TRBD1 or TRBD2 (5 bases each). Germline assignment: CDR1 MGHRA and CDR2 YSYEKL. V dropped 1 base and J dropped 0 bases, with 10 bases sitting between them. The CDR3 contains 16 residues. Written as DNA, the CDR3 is TGCGCCAGCAGCCAAGGAAGGGACCTCTCCTACAATGAGCAGTTCTTC. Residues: CASSQGRDLSYNEQFF.

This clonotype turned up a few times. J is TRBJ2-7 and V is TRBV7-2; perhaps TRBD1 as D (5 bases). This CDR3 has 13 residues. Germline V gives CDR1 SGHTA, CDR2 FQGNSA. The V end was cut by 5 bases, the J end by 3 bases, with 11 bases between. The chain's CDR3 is CASSKGSVYEQYF. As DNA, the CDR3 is TGTGCCAGCAGCAAGGGGTCGGTCTACGAGCAGTACTTC.

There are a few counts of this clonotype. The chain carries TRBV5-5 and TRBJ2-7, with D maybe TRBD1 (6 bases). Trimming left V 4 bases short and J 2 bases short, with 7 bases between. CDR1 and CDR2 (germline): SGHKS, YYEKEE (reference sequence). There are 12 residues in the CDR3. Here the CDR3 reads CASSRDTYEQYF. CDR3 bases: TGTGCCAGCAGCCGGGACACCTACGAGCAGTACTTC.

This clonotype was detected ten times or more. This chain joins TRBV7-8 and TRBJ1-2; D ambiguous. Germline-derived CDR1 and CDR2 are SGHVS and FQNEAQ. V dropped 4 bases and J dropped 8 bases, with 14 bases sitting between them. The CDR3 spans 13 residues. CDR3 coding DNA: TGTGCCAGCAGCTGGAGGGAAAGGCACGGCTACACCTTC. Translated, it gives CASSWRERHGYTF.

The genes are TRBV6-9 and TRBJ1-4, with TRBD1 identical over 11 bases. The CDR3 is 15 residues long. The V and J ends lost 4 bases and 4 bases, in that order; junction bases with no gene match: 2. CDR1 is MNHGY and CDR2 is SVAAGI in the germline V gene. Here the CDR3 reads CASSWTGGFNEKLFF. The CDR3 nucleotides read TGTGCCAGCAGTTGGACAGGGGGCTTTAATGAAAAACTGTTTTTT.

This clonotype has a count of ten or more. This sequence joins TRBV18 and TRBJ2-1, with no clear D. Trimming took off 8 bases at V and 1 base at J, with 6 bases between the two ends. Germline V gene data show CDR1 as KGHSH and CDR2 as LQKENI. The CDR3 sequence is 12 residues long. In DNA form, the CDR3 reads TGTGCCAGCAGCCCTTCCTACAATGAGCAGTTCTTC. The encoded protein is CASSPSYNEQFF.

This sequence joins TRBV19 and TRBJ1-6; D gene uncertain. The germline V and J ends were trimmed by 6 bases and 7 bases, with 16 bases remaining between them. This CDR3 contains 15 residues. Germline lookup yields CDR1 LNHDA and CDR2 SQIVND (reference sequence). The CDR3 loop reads CASSRYGNQNSPLHF. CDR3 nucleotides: TGTGCCAGTAGCCGCTACGGGAATCAGAATTCACCCCTCCACTTT.

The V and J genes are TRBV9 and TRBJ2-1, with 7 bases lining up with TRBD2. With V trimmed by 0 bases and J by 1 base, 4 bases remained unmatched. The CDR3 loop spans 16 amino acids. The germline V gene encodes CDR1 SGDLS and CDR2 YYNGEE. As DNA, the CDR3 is TGTGCCAGCAGCGTAGGATCAGCGGGATCCTACAATGAGCAGTTCTTC. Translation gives CASSVGSAGSYNEQFF.